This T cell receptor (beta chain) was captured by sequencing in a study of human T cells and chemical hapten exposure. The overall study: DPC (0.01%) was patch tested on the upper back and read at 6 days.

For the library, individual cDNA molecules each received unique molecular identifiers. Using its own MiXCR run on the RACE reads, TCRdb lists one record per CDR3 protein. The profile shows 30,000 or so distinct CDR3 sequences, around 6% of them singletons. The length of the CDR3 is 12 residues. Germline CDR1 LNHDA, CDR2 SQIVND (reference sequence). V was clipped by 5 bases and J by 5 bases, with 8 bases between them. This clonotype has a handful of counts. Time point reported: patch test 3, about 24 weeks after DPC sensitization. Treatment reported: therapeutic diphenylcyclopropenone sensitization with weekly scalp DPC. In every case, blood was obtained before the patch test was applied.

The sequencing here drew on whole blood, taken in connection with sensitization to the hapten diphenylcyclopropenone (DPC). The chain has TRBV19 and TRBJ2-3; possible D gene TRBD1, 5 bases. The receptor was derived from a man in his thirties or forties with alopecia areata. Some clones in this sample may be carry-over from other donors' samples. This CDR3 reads CASSQGKDTQYF. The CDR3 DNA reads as TGTGCCAGTAGTCAGGGAAAAGATACGCAGTATTTT. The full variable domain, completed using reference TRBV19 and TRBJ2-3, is DGGITQSPKYLFRKEGQNVTLSCEQNLNHDAMYWYRQDPGQGLRLIYYSQIVNDFQKGDIAEGYSVSREKKESFPLTVTSAQKNPTAFYLCASSQGKDTQYFGPGTRLTVL.